A selection of T cell receptor beta chains follows, all from one sample in a study of T cell changes during pregnancy in multiple sclerosis. Repertoires were generated with immunoSEQ multiplex PCR, while TCRdb's copy carries only in-frame clones and drops some. This sample has over 50,000 clones, with 87% found just once. The sample comprised peripheral blood from another person, used as feeder cells. The receptors originated from a human donor whose cells served as feeder cells for cultures in a pregnancy study. Each CDR3 is given with its conserved first and last residue. The order of the fields is V gene, D gene, J gene, CDR3 protein, CDR3 DNA. The D gene is left open where the match is weak.

V: TRBV19; D: TRBD1; J: TRBJ1-1; CDR3: CASSVDRVGNTEAFF; DNA: TGTGCCAGTAGTGTAGACAGGGTGGGGAACACTGAAGCTTTCTTT
V: TRBV10-3; D: -; J: TRBJ1-3; CDR3: CAISAGTNSGNTIYF; DNA: TGTGCCATCAGTGCAGGGACAAACTCTGGAAACACCATATATTTT
V: TRBV6-4; D: TRBD1; J: TRBJ1-2; CDR3: CASSGTGGNGYTF; DNA: TGTGCCAGCTCCGGGACAGGGGGTAATGGCTACACCTTC
V: TRBV18; D: -; J: TRBJ1-1; CDR3: CASSPLTGTNTEAFF; DNA: TGTGCCAGCTCGCCCCTGACAGGAACGAACACTGAAGCTTTCTTT
V: TRBV6-5; D: -; J: TRBJ1-5; CDR3: CASSYSREQPQHF; DNA: TGTGCCAGCAGTTACTCCAGAGAACAGCCCCAGCATTTT
V: TRBV5-1; D: TRBD2; J: TRBJ2-3; CDR3: CASSLWIAGSSTTDTQYF; DNA: TGCGCCAGCAGCTTGTGGATAGCGGGGTCCTCAACCACAGATACGCAGTATTTT
V: TRBV11-3; D: -; J: TRBJ2-6; CDR3: CASSLGGRSGANVLTF; DNA: TGTGCCAGCAGCTTGGGGGGACGATCTGGGGCCAACGTCCTGACTTTC
V: TRBV10-3; D: TRBD2; J: TRBJ2-1; CDR3: CAISGEREGSYNEQFF; DNA: TGTGCCATCAGTGGGGAGCGGGAGGGCTCCTACAATGAGCAGTTCTTC
V: TRBV19; D: -; J: TRBJ2-2; CDR3: CALLRDTGELFF; DNA: TGTGCCCTTCTGAGGGATACCGGGGAGCTGTTTTTT
V: TRBV6-5; D: TRBD2; J: TRBJ2-7; CDR3: CASSYGGEIYEQYF; DNA: TGTGCCAGCAGTTACGGGGGGGAAATCTACGAGCAGTACTTC
V: TRBV7-2; D: -; J: TRBJ2-4; CDR3: CASSAPYGKNIQYF; DNA: TGTGCCAGCAGCGCCCCGTATGGCAAAAACATTCAGTACTTC
V: TRBV7-3; D: -; J: TRBJ1-2; CDR3: CASSRRAWGNYGYTF; DNA: TGTGCCAGCAGCAGGCGAGCGTGGGGTAACTATGGCTACACCTTC
V: TRBV7-2; D: -; J: TRBJ1-1; CDR3: CASSPNLQGFEAFF; DNA: TGTGCCAGCAGCCCCAACCTACAGGGATTTGAAGCTTTCTTT
V: TRBV29-1; D: TRBD2; J: TRBJ2-7; CDR3: CSVVRRGGTSDEQYF; DNA: TGCAGCGTTGTTAGGCGTGGCGGGACTAGCGACGAGCAGTACTTC
V: TRBV7-2; D: TRBD1; J: TRBJ2-5; CDR3: CASSGDSVETQYF; DNA: TGTGCCAGCAGCGGGGACAGCGTAGAGACCCAGTACTTC
V: TRBV2; D: -; J: TRBJ1-2; CDR3: CASREPEPYGYTF; DNA: TGTGCCAGCCGGGAGCCCGAGCCCTATGGCTACACCTTC
V: TRBV9; D: TRBD2; J: TRBJ2-1; CDR3: CASSGGGATSYNEQFF; DNA: TGTGCCAGCAGCGGCGGGGGGGCGACCTCCTACAATGAGCAGTTCTTC
V: TRBV29-1; D: TRBD1; J: TRBJ2-7; CDR3: CSVAEKWGQGEYEQYF; DNA: TGCAGCGTCGCAGAGAAATGGGGACAGGGAGAATACGAGCAGTACTTC
V: TRBV5-1; D: TRBD1; J: TRBJ2-5; CDR3: CASSFLTGGAETQYF; DNA: TGCGCCAGCAGTTTTCTCACAGGGGGAGCTGAGACCCAGTACTTC
V: TRBV28; D: -; J: TRBJ1-2; CDR3: CASSSGVGIPYGYTF; DNA: TGTGCCAGCAGTTCAGGTGTCGGGATCCCCTATGGCTACACCTTC
V: TRBV7-2; D: -; J: TRBJ2-3; CDR3: CASSGGQYTDTQYF; DNA: TGTGCCAGCAGCGGAGGACAGTACACAGATACGCAGTATTTT
V: TRBV7-2; D: -; J: TRBJ2-7; CDR3: CASSSGLSTYEQYF; DNA: TGTGCCAGCAGCTCCGGGCTCAGCACCTACGAGCAGTACTTC
V: TRBV10-3; D: TRBD1; J: TRBJ2-3; CDR3: CAISEGGQIDLSPTDTQYF; DNA: TGTGCCATCAGTGAGGGGGGACAGATAGACCTCAGCCCCACAGATACGCAGTATTTT
V: TRBV10-1; D: TRBD2; J: TRBJ2-3; CDR3: CASSEWTSGDTDTQYF; DNA: TGCGCCAGCAGTGAGTGGACTAGCGGGGACACAGATACGCAGTATTTT
V: TRBV2; D: -; J: TRBJ2-3; CDR3: CASSEPYTTTQYF; DNA: TGTGCCAGCAGTGAACCCTATACTACTACGCAGTATTTT
V: TRBV9; D: -; J: TRBJ1-2; CDR3: CASSAYGPSANYGYTF; DNA: TGTGCCAGCAGCGCCTACGGACCGTCAGCTAACTATGGCTACACCTTC
V: TRBV6-5; D: -; J: TRBJ2-1; CDR3: CASSYLSGSRNEQFF; DNA: TGTGCCAGCAGTTACCTTAGCGGCTCTAGAAATGAGCAGTTCTTC
V: TRBV19; D: -; J: TRBJ2-3; CDR3: CASSIGGDTQYF; DNA: TGTGCCAGTAGTATAGGGGGAGATACGCAGTATTTT
V: TRBV5-3; D: -; J: TRBJ1-5; CDR3: CARSLAKNQPQHF; DNA: TGTGCCAGAAGCTTGGCAAAGAATCAGCCCCAGCATTTT
V: TRBV5-1; D: TRBD2; J: TRBJ2-2; CDR3: CASSFLAGLGTGELFF; DNA: TGCGCCAGCAGCTTCCTAGCGGGTCTCGGCACCGGGGAGCTGTTTTTT
V: TRBV10-2; D: -; J: TRBJ1-2; CDR3: CASSEWEQYNGYTF; DNA: TGCGCCAGCAGTGAGTGGGAACAGTATAACGGCTACACCTTC
V: TRBV5-4; D: TRBD1; J: TRBJ2-5; CDR3: CASSLAGTGSKETQYF; DNA: TGTGCCAGCAGTTTGGCCGGGACAGGGAGCAAAGAGACCCAGTACTTC
V: TRBV19; D: TRBD1; J: TRBJ2-7; CDR3: CASSITQGAIYEQYF; DNA: TGTGCCAGTAGTATTACTCAGGGGGCTATCTACGAGCAGTACTTC
V: TRBV9; D: TRBD2; J: TRBJ2-2; CDR3: CASSAGGLIGELFF; DNA: TGTGCCAGCAGCGCGGGGGGACTTATCGGGGAGCTGTTTTTT
V: TRBV10-3; D: -; J: TRBJ1-2; CDR3: CAISVTDLNYGYTF; DNA: TGTGCCATCAGTGTGACGGATCTTAACTATGGCTACACCTTC
V: TRBV23-1; D: -; J: TRBJ2-3; CDR3: CASSQDKLSSADTQYF; DNA: TGCGCCAGCAGCCAGGACAAGTTAAGCAGCGCAGATACGCAGTATTTT
V: TRBV5-1; D: TRBD2; J: TRBJ2-1; CDR3: CASSDLLALQFF; DNA: TGCGCCAGCAGCGATTTACTAGCGCTCCAGTTCTTC